This section outlines one TCR beta chain sequence together with its context. Its specificity is not known. The data derive from a study of cytomegalovirus exposure and HLA in healthy donors. General study findings and limits: Later findings reportedly placed an Asian-associated ancestry cluster below the approximately 670-donor mean for N-insertions.

The PCR contained 60 Vbeta and 13 Jbeta primers. Only in-frame clones appear in the TCRdb table, and some are missing; sequencing was by immunoSEQ multiplex PCR. The sample consists of roughly 160,000 clones, 65% to 85% of them appearing once. This clonotype was obtained from a male donor in good health and CMV-seronegative. Sample: PBMCs.

CDR3 bases: TGTGCCAGCAGTTCCAGGGGTGTTAGCAATCAGCCCCAGCATTTT. The encoded protein is CASSSRGVSNQPQHF. The chain carries TRBV28 and TRBJ1-5, with a tentative D call TRBD1 (6 bases). CDR1 and CDR2 from the germline V gene are MDHEN and SYDVKM. The CDR3 is 15 amino acids. Deletions cut 4 bases from V and 0 bases from J, with 10 bases between.